A selection of T cell receptor beta chains follows, all from one sample in a study of response to subunit inactivated influenza vaccine. TCRdb recomputed calls from the RT-PCR reads with MiXCR, one row per CDR3 protein. Of about 540,000 distinct CDR3 sequences in the sample, 20% to 25% were seen once. The data also belong to a second study, concerning T cells expressing NK-cell markers.

The specimen was CD4+ T cells sorted from PBMCs, collected 11 to 12 days after vaccination. Receptors originate from a man aged 50-60 years who received an inactivated influenza vaccine. The CDR3 runs from the conserved cysteine through the conserved F or W. Fields, in order: CDR3 protein, CDR3 DNA, V gene, clone size, J gene, D gene. The D gene is left open where the match is weak. Size is omitted from some rows. Given values are once, few, many or a class for expanded clones.

CDR3 protein: CASIEGLAGLNTDTQYF
CDR3 DNA: TGTGCCAGCATTGAGGGACTAGCGGGACTTAACACAGATACGCAGTATTTT
V gene: TRBV7-6
clone size: few
J gene: TRBJ2-3
D gene: TRBD2

CDR3 protein: CASSVLDRGSGANVLTF
CDR3 DNA: TGTGCCAGCAGCGTTCTCGACAGGGGCTCTGGGGCCAACGTCCTGACTTTC
V gene: TRBV9
clone size: .
J gene: TRBJ2-6
D gene: TRBD1

CDR3 protein: CASSDHGRGNEQFF
CDR3 DNA: TGTGCCAGCAGTGACCATGGACGGGGGAATGAGCAGTTCTTC
V gene: TRBV2
clone size: .
J gene: TRBJ2-1
D gene: .

CDR3 protein: CAISGRQGFETQYF
CDR3 DNA: TGTGCCATCAGTGGTAGACAGGGCTTCGAGACCCAGTACTTC
V gene: TRBV10-3
clone size: .
J gene: TRBJ2-5
D gene: TRBD1

CDR3 protein: CASSLGDRGSPLHF
CDR3 DNA: TGTGCCAGCAGCTTGGGGGACAGGGGTTCACCCCTCCACTTT
V gene: TRBV5-6
clone size: .
J gene: TRBJ1-6
D gene: TRBD1

CDR3 protein: CASIPAPSGELFF
CDR3 DNA: TGTGCCAGTATACCAGCTCCCAGTGGGGAGCTGTTTTTT
V gene: TRBV19
clone size: .
J gene: TRBJ2-2
D gene: .

CDR3 protein: CASRTGTGPRINGYTF
CDR3 DNA: TGTGCCAGCAGAACCGGGACAGGACCGCGAATCAATGGCTACACCTTC
V gene: TRBV6-1
clone size: .
J gene: TRBJ1-2
D gene: TRBD1

CDR3 protein: CASSGAGGPSEQFF
CDR3 DNA: TGTGCCAGCAGCGGAGCGGGGGGGCCGAGTGAGCAGTTCTTC
V gene: TRBV11-2
clone size: .
J gene: TRBJ2-1
D gene: TRBD2

CDR3 protein: CASSDKLAGGDLSSYNEQFF
CDR3 DNA: TGTGCCAGCAGCGACAAACTAGCGGGAGGAGACCTTTCCTCCTACAATGAGCAGTTCTTC
V gene: TRBV11-1
clone size: few
J gene: TRBJ2-1
D gene: TRBD2

CDR3 protein: CSASRGTSGTETQYF
CDR3 DNA: TGCAGTGCTAGCCGCGGGACTAGCGGGACTGAGACCCAGTACTTC
V gene: TRBV20-1
clone size: few
J gene: TRBJ2-5
D gene: TRBD2

CDR3 protein: CASRPGQRYEQYF
CDR3 DNA: TGTGCCAGCAGACCGGGACAACGCTACGAGCAGTACTTC
V gene: TRBV7-2
clone size: .
J gene: TRBJ2-7
D gene: .

CDR3 protein: CASSQEGTSKEQYF
CDR3 DNA: TGTGCCAGCAGCCAAGAGGGGACTAGCAAGGAGCAGTACTTC
V gene: TRBV3-1
clone size: few
J gene: TRBJ2-7
D gene: TRBD2

CDR3 protein: CASNRVRRGDEQFF
CDR3 DNA: TGTGCCAGCAACCGGGTTCGCAGGGGCGATGAGCAGTTCTTC
V gene: TRBV2
clone size: .
J gene: TRBJ2-1
D gene: .

CDR3 protein: CSVEPLRQGRANEQFF
CDR3 DNA: TGCAGCGTTGAACCGTTGAGACAGGGTAGAGCCAATGAGCAGTTCTTC
V gene: TRBV29-1
clone size: few
J gene: TRBJ2-1
D gene: TRBD1

CDR3 protein: CASSGAGEEPYGEQFF
CDR3 DNA: TGTGCCAGCAGCGGTGCAGGGGAGGAACCTTACGGTGAGCAGTTCTTC
V gene: TRBV7-9
clone size: few
J gene: TRBJ2-1
D gene: .

CDR3 protein: CASSQSLAQSYEQYF
CDR3 DNA: TGTGCCAGCAGCCAATCTCTTGCACAATCCTACGAGCAGTACTTC
V gene: TRBV16
clone size: .
J gene: TRBJ2-7
D gene: .

CDR3 protein: CSARGLAGGTEQFF
CDR3 DNA: TGCAGTGCTAGGGGGCTAGCGGGAGGGACTGAGCAGTTCTTC
V gene: TRBV20-1
clone size: .
J gene: TRBJ2-1
D gene: TRBD2

CDR3 protein: CSARKSLLRGPLRDTQYF
CDR3 DNA: TGCAGTGCTAGAAAATCTCTGCTCAGGGGCCCGCTGAGAGATACGCAGTATTTT
V gene: TRBV20-1
clone size: .
J gene: TRBJ2-3
D gene: .

CDR3 protein: CASSLRNTGELLF
CDR3 DNA: TGTGCCAGCAGTCTCCGCAACACCGGGGAGCTGCTTTTT
V gene: TRBV6-1
clone size: .
J gene: TRBJ2-2
D gene: .

CDR3 protein: CSVVDDYEQYF
CDR3 DNA: TGCAGCGTTGTAGACGACTACGAGCAGTACTTC
V gene: TRBV29-1
clone size: .
J gene: TRBJ2-7
D gene: .

CDR3 protein: CMTGGATNEKLFF
CDR3 DNA: TGCATGACAGGAGGTGCAACTAATGAAAAACTGTTTTTT
V gene: TRBV20-1
clone size: few
J gene: TRBJ1-4
D gene: .

CDR3 protein: CASTLDRGSYNEQFF
CDR3 DNA: TGTGCCAGCACCCTGGACAGGGGCTCCTACAATGAGCAGTTCTTC
V gene: TRBV2
clone size: .
J gene: TRBJ2-1
D gene: TRBD1

CDR3 protein: CAWSAGTPSFRNF
CDR3 DNA: TGTGCCTGGAGCGCCGGGACTCCCTCCTTTAGAAATTTC
V gene: TRBV30
clone size: .
J gene: TRBJ2-1
D gene: .

CDR3 protein: CASSQNTPGHPQETQYF
CDR3 DNA: TGCGCCAGCAGCCAAAACACACCGGGACATCCCCAAGAGACCCAGTACTTC
V gene: TRBV4-3
clone size: few
J gene: TRBJ2-5
D gene: .

CDR3 protein: CASRTAQGIYEQYF
CDR3 DNA: TGTGCCAGCAGGACTGCACAGGGAATCTACGAGCAGTACTTC
V gene: TRBV6-1
clone size: .
J gene: TRBJ2-7
D gene: .

CDR3 protein: CASSHWDRGRHGYTF
CDR3 DNA: TGTGCCAGCAGCCATTGGGACAGGGGGCGTCATGGCTACACCTTC
V gene: TRBV3-1
clone size: .
J gene: TRBJ1-2
D gene: TRBD1

CDR3 protein: CASSRGQNSGANVLTF
CDR3 DNA: TGTGCCAGCAGCCGAGGACAGAACTCTGGGGCCAACGTCCTGACTTTC
V gene: TRBV7-9
clone size: .
J gene: TRBJ2-6
D gene: .

CDR3 protein: CSASRGSTSTDTQYF
CDR3 DNA: TGCAGTGCTAGTAGAGGGAGTACTAGCACAGATACGCAGTATTTT
V gene: TRBV20-1
clone size: .
J gene: TRBJ2-3
D gene: .

CDR3 protein: CASSKGQGRRTETQYF
CDR3 DNA: TGCGCCAGCAGCAAAGGACAGGGTCGCCGTACGGAGACCCAGTACTTC
V gene: TRBV5-1
clone size: .
J gene: TRBJ2-5
D gene: TRBD1

CDR3 protein: CSGGSSGGGYTF
CDR3 DNA: TGCAGCGGTGGTTCGTCAGGGGGTGGCTACACCTTC
V gene: TRBV29-1
clone size: .
J gene: TRBJ1-2
D gene: TRBD1

CDR3 protein: CASLQGASKGYTF
CDR3 DNA: TGTGCCAGTCTACAGGGGGCAAGTAAGGGCTACACCTTC
V gene: TRBV28
clone size: few
J gene: TRBJ1-2
D gene: TRBD1

CDR3 protein: CASTTGTSTYEQYF
CDR3 DNA: TGTGCCAGCACCACCGGGACAAGTACCTACGAGCAGTACTTC
V gene: TRBV7-9
clone size: few
J gene: TRBJ2-7
D gene: .

CDR3 protein: CASRSLVLASQETQYF
CDR3 DNA: TGTGCCAGCAGATCACTAGTTCTAGCTTCCCAAGAGACCCAGTACTTC
V gene: TRBV7-2
clone size: .
J gene: TRBJ2-5
D gene: .

CDR3 protein: CASSVATAGEAFF
CDR3 DNA: TGTGCCAGCAGCGTGGCAACAGCCGGCGAAGCTTTCTTT
V gene: TRBV9
clone size: .
J gene: TRBJ1-1
D gene: .

CDR3 protein: CASSTQGQELFF
CDR3 DNA: TGTGCCAGCTCCACACAGGGCCAGGAGCTGTTTTTT
V gene: TRBV12-3/TRBV12-4
clone size: .
J gene: TRBJ2-2
D gene: .

CDR3 protein: CAWSTRETQYF
CDR3 DNA: TGTGCCTGGAGTACGCGGGAGACCCAGTACTTC
V gene: TRBV30
clone size: .
J gene: TRBJ2-5
D gene: .

CDR3 protein: CASSQGLAGQGRIEKLFF
CDR3 DNA: TGTGCCAGCAGCCAAGGGCTGGCAGGGCAGGGGAGAATTGAAAAACTGTTTTTT
V gene: TRBV4-2
clone size: .
J gene: TRBJ1-4
D gene: .

CDR3 protein: CASSYSSRRNYNSPLHF
CDR3 DNA: TGTGCCAGCAGTTACTCGAGCCGGAGGAACTATAATTCACCCCTCCACTTT
V gene: TRBV6-5
clone size: few
J gene: TRBJ1-6
D gene: .

CDR3 protein: CSGTNNQGLGGYTF
CDR3 DNA: TGCAGCGGGACTAACAATCAGGGACTAGGTGGCTACACCTTC
V gene: TRBV29-1
clone size: few
J gene: TRBJ1-2
D gene: .

CDR3 protein: CASSLSASYEQYF
CDR3 DNA: TGTGCCAGCAGTTTAAGCGCGTCCTACGAGCAGTACTTC
V gene: TRBV12-3/TRBV12-4
clone size: many
J gene: TRBJ2-7
D gene: .

CDR3 protein: CASNGAGGRGTEAFF
CDR3 DNA: TGTGCCAGCAACGGCGCGGGGGGCAGGGGCACTGAAGCTTTCTTT
V gene: TRBV11-2
clone size: .
J gene: TRBJ1-1
D gene: .

CDR3 protein: CASTRSSGGITQYF
CDR3 DNA: TGTGCCAGCACCCGATCTAGCGGGGGGATTACGCAGTATTTT
V gene: TRBV7-2
clone size: few
J gene: TRBJ2-3
D gene: TRBD2